This T cell receptor (beta chain) was sequenced during a study of blood T cell repertoires in COVID-19. This table comes from immunoSEQ multiplex PCR, and its TCRdb copy is limited to in-frame clones, with some not included. The data contain 300,000 to 400,000 clones, roughly 85% of them singletons. The sequence came from a human donor in a cohort sampled during active COVID-19. Sequencing used peripheral blood.

CDR3 sequence: CATSDLDTNTGELFF. CDR3 sequence (DNA): TGTGCCACCAGTGATTTGGACACCAACACCGGGGAGCTGTTTTTT. The chain couples TRBV24-1 to TRBJ2-2, with D hard to call. CDR1 is KGHDR, CDR2 SFDVKD, per germline. Deletions cut 0 bases from V and 2 bases from J, with 6 bases between. This CDR3 is built from 15 residues.